These T cell receptor beta chains were read from a single sample in a study of identical twins. TCRdb used MiXCR to reprocess the 5' RACE reads, holding one entry per CDR3 protein. The sample holds some 1,700,000 distinct CDR3 sequences, less than 35% seen once. The sample consisted of cord blood. These receptors originate from a newborn girl in good health. The CDR3 runs from the conserved cysteine through the conserved F or W. Each record gives: J gene, D gene, V gene, clone size, CDR3 DNA, CDR3 protein. D genes are given only for firm matches. Not all rows give a size; the values are once, few, many and, for expanded clones, a class.

TRBJ2-5 . TRBV7-2 few TGTGCCAGCAGCTTTATGGCTAGAGTGTACCAAGAGACCCAGTACTTC CASSFMARVYQETQYF
TRBJ2-1 TRBD1 TRBV10-3 many TGTGCCATCAGTGAGGGTAGGGACAGATCCTACAATGAGCAGTTCTTC CAISEGRDRSYNEQFF
TRBJ1-1 . TRBV27 many TGTGCCAGCAGTTTTGCAGGGGTGTTTACTGAAGCTTTCTTT CASSFAGVFTEAFF
TRBJ2-3 . TRBV5-1 . TGCGCCAGCAGCTTGTCACTAGCCTATACTAGCACAGAGATGCAGTATTTT CASSLSLAYTSTEMQYF
TRBJ2-7 . TRBV4-2 few TGTGCCAGCAGCCTACGCCGGGACTTAACCTACGAGCAGTACTTC CASSLRRDLTYEQYF
TRBJ1-5 TRBD1 TRBV5-6 few TGTGCCAGCAGCTTTGGGACAGTGGGACAGCCCCAGCATTTT CASSFGTVGQPQHF
TRBJ2-1 . TRBV12-3/TRBV12-4 many TGTGCCAGCAGTTTACGCGGGACGGGGGGCTATGAGCAGTTCTTC CASSLRGTGGYEQFF
TRBJ1-3 . TRBV5-1 . TGCGCCAGCAGCATGGGGACTGGAAACACCATATATTTT CASSMGTGNTIYF
TRBJ2-1 . TRBV5-1 few TGCGCCAGCAGCTTCGGGACACGATCCGGCAATGAGCAGTTCTTC CASSFGTRSGNEQFF
TRBJ2-2 TRBD1 TRBV2 . TGTGCCAGCAGGGGACAGGGGGCCGGGGAGCTGTTTTTT CASRGQGAGELFF
TRBJ2-3 TRBD2 TRBV12-3/TRBV12-4 few TGTGCCAGCAGTCCGATCGAAGCGGGAGGCACAGATACGCAGTATTTT CASSPIEAGGTDTQYF
TRBJ2-7 . TRBV6-4 . TGTGCCAGCAGTGAGTCTTTCGGCTACGAGCAGTACTTC CASSESFGYEQYF
TRBJ2-1 . TRBV28 . TGTGCCAGCAGGTCTAGCGTAGAGACCCAGTTCTTC CASRSSVETQFF
TRBJ2-7 . TRBV12-3/TRBV12-4 . TGTGCCAGCAGTCCCCAGCGGGTCGCCTACGAGCAGTACTTC CASSPQRVAYEQYF
TRBJ2-3 . TRBV4-1 few TGCGCCAGCAGCCAAGCCCACCTTTCCCGTCCTCAGTATTTT CASSQAHLSRPQYF
TRBJ2-1 TRBD2 TRBV11-2 . TGTGCCAGCAGCCGAATTAGCGGGAGGAACAGGAATGAGCAGTTCTTC CASSRISGRNRNEQFF
TRBJ2-1 . TRBV11-2 . TGTGCCAGCAGCTTATGGGGACCGGGGGCGGAGACCCAGTTCTTC CASSLWGPGAETQFF
TRBJ2-4 TRBD1 TRBV25-1 . TGTGCCAGCAGTGCCTCTGACAGGGGGCTAGCCAAAAACATTCAGTACTTC CASSASDRGLAKNIQYF
TRBJ1-2 . TRBV12-3/TRBV12-4 few TGTGCCAGCAGTTTCGTCAGACTTGGGATTGATGGCTACACCTTC CASSFVRLGIDGYTF
TRBJ2-7 . TRBV11-2 few TGTGCCAGCAGCACCCTCGACGGGAAGAGCTACGAGCAGTACTTC CASSTLDGKSYEQYF
TRBJ2-7 . TRBV10-3 few TGTGCCATCAGCCCCCGGGAAGCATCCTACGAGCAGTACTTC CAISPREASYEQYF
TRBJ2-1 . TRBV20-1 few TGCAGTGCTAGCGTCCGGAGCTCCTACAATGAGCAGTTCTTC CSASVRSSYNEQFF
TRBJ2-1 TRBD2 TRBV12-3/TRBV12-4 many TGTGCCAGCAGCTTAGCGGGCCCGAGCTCCTACAATGAGCAGTTCTTC CASSLAGPSSYNEQFF
TRBJ2-5 TRBD2 TRBV20-1 . TGCAGTGCTACCGGGACTAGCGGGAGGAATGAGCAGTACTTC CSATGTSGRNEQYF
TRBJ1-4 . TRBV5-6 . TGTGCCAGCAGCTTGGCGCCCGGGTTTGGTGAAAAACTGTTTTTT CASSLAPGFGEKLFF
TRBJ2-1 TRBD2 TRBV12-3/TRBV12-4 . TGTGCCAGCAGTTTTTTTCCGTCGGGACTAGTGTTTAATGAGCAGTTCTTC CASSFFPSGLVFNEQFF
TRBJ2-7 . TRBV29-1 . TGCAGCGGGGCGGGACGGAACTACGAGCAGTACTTC CSGAGRNYEQYF
TRBJ1-2 TRBD1 TRBV28 few TGTGCCAGCAGTCCCCCCGGGACAGGTCCTAACTATGGCTACACCTTC CASSPPGTGPNYGYTF
TRBJ2-7 TRBD2 TRBV7-8 . TGTGCCAGCAGCTTAGTTCGACTAGCGGGAACCTACGAGCAGTACTTC CASSLVRLAGTYEQYF
TRBJ2-5 . TRBV18 many TGTGCCAGCTCACCGTATCGACAAGAGACCCAGTACTTC CASSPYRQETQYF
TRBJ2-1 . TRBV14 . TGTGCCAGCAGCCAAGGGCACTACCAAGAGACCCAGTTCTTC CASSQGHYQETQFF
TRBJ1-6 . TRBV7-2 . TGTGCCAGCAGCTTAGACCCAGGGAAATCACCCCTCCACTTT CASSLDPGKSPLHF
TRBJ1-2 TRBD1 TRBV25-1 . TGTGCCAGCAGTGAAAATCCCGGACAGGGAATTGGCTACACCTTC CASSENPGQGIGYTF
TRBJ1-5 . TRBV7-2 few TGTGCCAGCAGCTTATTGGGGAGGGTAAGCCAGCCCCAGCATTTT CASSLLGRVSQPQHF
TRBJ2-7 . TRBV12-3/TRBV12-4 . TGTGCCAGCACACCAAATTCGAGGCTCGAGCAGTACTTC CASTPNSRLEQYF
TRBJ2-1 . TRBV20-1 . TGCAGTGCTAGATGGAGTTATGAGCAGTTCTTC CSARWSYEQFF
TRBJ2-7 TRBD2 TRBV10-3 few TGTGCCATCAGTGACGGTGCGGGAGTCTACGAGCAGTACTTC CAISDGAGVYEQYF
TRBJ1-5 TRBD1 TRBV6-6 few TGTGCCAGCAGTTACTTAGGACAGGGGAGACAGCCCCAGCATTTT CASSYLGQGRQPQHF
TRBJ1-5 . TRBV4-2 . TGTGCCAGCAGCCAAGGATCCCCGAGTCAGCCCCAGCATTTT CASSQGSPSQPQHF
TRBJ2-3 . TRBV9 few TGTGCCAGCAGCGTAGGTGTTTCAGATACGCAGTATTTT CASSVGVSDTQYF
TRBJ1-4 TRBD1 TRBV4-1 few TGCGCCAGCAGCCGCTTCCCGGGACAGGGCAGGGAAAAACTGTTTTTT CASSRFPGQGREKLFF
TRBJ2-7 . TRBV24-1 . TGTGCCACCATGTCCGGGGGGCCTTACACCTACGAGCAGTACTTC CATMSGGPYTYEQYF
TRBJ2-3 . TRBV7-2 . TGTGCCAGCAGGGACAAGAGTACGCAGTATTTT CASRDKSTQYF